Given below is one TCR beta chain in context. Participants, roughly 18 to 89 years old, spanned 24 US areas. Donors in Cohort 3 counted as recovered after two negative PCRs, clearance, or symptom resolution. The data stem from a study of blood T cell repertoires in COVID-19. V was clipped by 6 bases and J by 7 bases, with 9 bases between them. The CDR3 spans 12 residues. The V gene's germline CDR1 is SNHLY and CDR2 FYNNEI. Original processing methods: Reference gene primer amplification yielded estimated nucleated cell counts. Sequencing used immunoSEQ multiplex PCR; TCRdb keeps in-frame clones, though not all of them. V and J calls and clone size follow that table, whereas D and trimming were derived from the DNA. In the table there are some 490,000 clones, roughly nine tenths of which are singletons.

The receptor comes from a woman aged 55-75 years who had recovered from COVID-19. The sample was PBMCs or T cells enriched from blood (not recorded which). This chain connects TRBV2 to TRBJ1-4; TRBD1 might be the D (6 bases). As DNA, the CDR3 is TGTGCCAGCAGAGGCAGGGGTGAAAAACTGTTTTTT. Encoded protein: CASRGRGEKLFF.